The clone carrying this T cell receptor (beta chain) was seen once. In the authors' methods: Using reference gene primer amplification, nucleated cell counts were estimated. Libraries were prepared by immunoSEQ multiplex PCR; TCRdb keeps only in-frame clonotypes and omits some of them. V and J calls and clone size follow that table, whereas D and trimming were derived from the DNA. The data hold 95,000 or so clones, with 70% to 85% observed a single time. The entry originates in a study of blood T cell repertoires in COVID-19. Background on the study: Both acute and convalescent COVID-19 samples were obtained from the United States, Italy and Spain. From T cells, B-cell-depleted T cells, or PBMCs came the material, which was cDNA or gDNA.

V gave up 2 bases and J gave up 1 base, with 13 bases separating them. CDR3 length: 16 residues. The V gene's germline CDR1 is KGHSH and CDR2 LQKENI. The sequence came from a human donor in a cohort sampled during active COVID-19. The sequencing sample was made of peripheral blood. The chain carries TRBV18 and TRBJ2-3; a weak D match, TRBD2 (6 bases). The CDR3 region is CASSPAPGVGTDTQYF. In DNA form, the CDR3 reads TGTGCCAGCTCACCAGCCCCGGGAGTGGGCACAGATACGCAGTATTTT.